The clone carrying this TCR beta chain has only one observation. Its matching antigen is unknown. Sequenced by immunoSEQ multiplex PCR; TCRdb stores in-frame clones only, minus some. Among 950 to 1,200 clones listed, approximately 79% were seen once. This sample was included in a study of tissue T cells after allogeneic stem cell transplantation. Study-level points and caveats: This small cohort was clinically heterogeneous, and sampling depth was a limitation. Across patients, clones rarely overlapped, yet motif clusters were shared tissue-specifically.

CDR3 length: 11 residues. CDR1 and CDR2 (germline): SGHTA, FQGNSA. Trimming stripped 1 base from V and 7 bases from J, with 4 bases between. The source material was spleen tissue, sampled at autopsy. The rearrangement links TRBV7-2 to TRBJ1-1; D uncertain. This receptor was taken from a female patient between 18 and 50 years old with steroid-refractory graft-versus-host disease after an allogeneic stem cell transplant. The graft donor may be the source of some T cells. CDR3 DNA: TGTGCCAGCAGCTTAGAAGATGAAGCTTTCTTT. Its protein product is CASSLEDEAFF.